The 25 T cell receptor beta chains given below trace back to one sample, sequenced in a study of blood T cell repertoires in COVID-19. TCRdb keeps only in-frame clones here, not all; method: immunoSEQ multiplex PCR. The sample shows roughly 300,000 clones, 70% to 90% of them seen only once. Sequencing used peripheral blood. These receptors originate from a woman aged 45-60 years who had recovered from COVID-19.

This chain joins TRBV10-1 and TRBJ2-1, with 8 bases that match TRBD1. This CDR3 comprises 16 residues. The V and J ends lost 5 bases and 4 bases, in that order; junction bases with no gene match: 10. Germline-derived CDR1 and CDR2 are WNHNN and SYGVQD (reference sequence). CDR3 loop: CASSSQTGVGYNEQFF. The CDR3 DNA is TGCGCCAGCAGTTCTCAGACAGGGGTCGGTTACAATGAGCAGTTCTTC.

A word on this clone: The sample has other DNA sequences that encode this CDR3 too. CDR3 in DNA: TGTGCCAGTAGTATAAGGGGGAGGGAAACTGAAGCTTTCTTT. This encodes CASSIRGRETEAFF. This chain connects TRBV19 to TRBJ1-1; D is possibly TRBD1 (6 bases). Germline V gene lookup returns CDR1 LNHDA and CDR2 SQIVND (reference sequence). Trimming left V 2 bases short and J 5 bases short, with 12 bases between. This CDR3 has 14 residues.

The chain couples TRBV3-1 (or the pseudogene TRBV3-2) to TRBJ1-5, with TRBD1 matching 7 bases. The V gene's germline CDR1 is LGHDT and CDR2 YNNKEL (reference sequence). V trimming: 3 bases; J trimming: 6 bases; junction bases outside the gene matches: 5. The CDR3 runs to 14 residues. This chain's CDR3 is CASSQTGYFQPQHF. The CDR3 DNA is TGTGCCAGCAGCCAGACAGGGTATTTTCAGCCCCAGCATTTT.

The rearrangement links TRBV7-2 to TRBJ2-1; D possibly corresponds to TRBD2 (5 bases). The CDR3 extends over 16 amino acids. Trimming took 5 bases from V and 6 from J, leaving 20 bases between them. Germline values: CDR1 SGHTA, CDR2 FQGNSA. CDR3 DNA: TGTGCCAGCAGCCCCGGCGGAGGTTGGCCCCCCAATGAGCAGTTCTTC. Protein: CASSPGGGWPPNEQFF.

The CDR3: CASSQTTRSYNSPLHF. The DNA of the CDR3 is TGCGCCAGCAGCCAGACAACCCGCTCCTATAATTCACCCCTCCACTTT. The chain recombines TRBV4-1 with TRBJ1-6; D gene unclear. V was shortened by 3 bases and J by 0 bases, with 9 bases between the two germline ends. The germline CDR1 and CDR2 sequences are MGHRA and YSYEKL. This CDR3 is built from 16 residues.

V and J are TRBV7-2 and TRBJ2-1; TRBD1 agrees at 7 bases. This CDR3 has 16 amino acids. V shed 0 bases, J shed 1 base, and the junction held 3 bases outside the gene matches. Germline CDR1 reads SGHTA; CDR2 reads FQGNSA. The chain's CDR3 is CASSLAAGGSYNEQFF. The DNA for the CDR3 is TGTGCCAGCAGCTTAGCCGCAGGGGGATCCTACAATGAGCAGTTCTTC.

The chain combines TRBV7-9 with TRBJ1-2, with a tentative D call TRBD1 (5 bases). The CDR3 has 14 residues. Germline values: CDR1 SEHNR, CDR2 FQNEAQ (reference sequence). V lost 5 bases and J 5 bases, leaving 15 bases between the germline ends. The CDR3 here is CASSPLAGKYGYTF. CDR3 DNA sequence: TGTGCCAGCAGCCCGCTCGCAGGGAAGTATGGCTACACCTTC.

In regard to this clone: Germline and junction disagree at one end, which may indicate a read error. J is TRBJ2-7 and V is TRBV15; D unresolved. The CDR3 contains 11 residues. Germline V lookup: CDR1 LNHNV, CDR2 YYDKDF (reference sequence). This chain's CDR3 is CATSSTYEQYF. As DNA, the CDR3 is TGTGCCACGAGCAGCACCTACGAGCAGTACTTC.

This chain links TRBV19 with TRBJ1-4; weak D call: TRBD1 (6 bases). The germline V gene encodes CDR1 LNHDA and CDR2 SQIVND (reference sequence). This CDR3 region has 15 residues. The ends were cut back, 2 bases at V and 7 bases at J, with 14 bases in the middle. CDR3 bases: TGTGCCAGTAGTATATCGGGGGGCGCTGGTGAAAAACTGTTTTTT. Its translation is CASSISGGAGEKLFF. The full variable domain, its missing parts supplied by reference TRBV19 and TRBJ1-4, is DGGITQSPKYLFRKEGQNVTLSCEQNLNHDAMYWYRQDPGQGLRLIYYSQIVNDFQKGDIAEGYSVSREKKESFPLTVTSAQKNPTAFYLCASSISGGAGEKLFFGSGTQLSVL.

This chain links TRBV12-3 or TRBV12-4 with TRBJ1-6; the D is unclear. The V gene lost 5 bases and the J gene lost 7 bases, with 6 bases spanning the gap. CDR3 size: 12 residues. CDR3 in amino acids: CASSRENSPLHF. CDR3 DNA: TGTGCCAGCAGTCGGGAAAATTCACCCCTCCACTTT.

This clone has a single count. The rearrangement joins TRBV6-6 to TRBJ2-5; 9 bases align to TRBD2. Germline CDR1 reads MNHNY; CDR2 reads SVGAGI (reference sequence). J lost 4 bases, V lost 3 bases, and 9 bases had no gene match. This CDR3 is 16 amino acids long. CDR3 bases: TGTGCCAGCAGTTATAGCGGGGGAGCCTCGGTAGAGACCCAGTACTTC. Protein product: CASSYSGGASVETQYF.

The chain has TRBV4-3 and TRBJ2-3, with 8 bases lining up with TRBD2. V was pared by 3 bases and J by 6 bases, with 14 bases of the junction left unmatched. Germline loops: CDR1 LGHNA, CDR2 YSLEER. The CDR3 has 17 amino acids. The CDR3 here is CASSQSAGRGAGDTQYF. The CDR3 DNA is TGCGCCAGCAGCCAGTCGGCAGGGCGGGGGGCAGGGGATACGCAGTATTTT.

This chain connects TRBV6-5 to TRBJ2-7; 8 bases fit TRBD1. The germline V gene encodes CDR1 MNHEY and CDR2 SVGAGI. The CDR3 covers 13 residues. Germline trimming cut 6 bases from V and 7 bases from J; bases unmatched to any gene: 8. In DNA, the CDR3 is TGTGCCAGCAGAGTAGAGACAGGGGAAGAGCAGTACTTC. It specifies CASRVETGEEQYF.

The rearrangement links TRBV28 to TRBJ2-5; D call uncertain. Germline assignment: CDR1 MDHEN and CDR2 SYDVKM. This CDR3 region has 14 residues. V lost 5 bases and J 3 bases, leaving 13 bases between the germline ends. The CDR3 here is CASSPQWSKETQYF. For the CDR3, the DNA is TGTGCCAGCAGTCCCCAGTGGAGTAAAGAGACCCAGTACTTC.

The sample holds a few counts of this clone. The chain carries TRBV5-4 and TRBJ1-1, with D possibly matching TRBD1 (6 bases). The length of the CDR3 is 12 residues. CDR1 and CDR2 (germline): SGHNT, YYREEE (reference sequence). V lost 0 bases and J 13 bases, leaving 13 bases between the germline ends. CDR3 residues: CASSLEGGEHFF. The CDR3 nucleotides read TGTGCCAGCAGCTTGGAAGGGGGGGAGCATTTCTTT.

This rearrangement joins TRBV5-3 to TRBJ1-6, with D possibly matching TRBD1 (5 bases). TRBV5-3 is an ORF, with its function uncertain. Trimming removed 4 bases at V and 6 bases at J, with 26 bases between. The CDR3 covers 19 residues. CDR3 DNA: TGTGCCAGAAGCGCGAAAGGAATAGACAGCCCGGAGTCTAATTCACCCCTCCACTTT. It encodes CARSAKGIDSPESNSPLHF.

The chain joins TRBV28 to TRBJ1-5; no definite D call. With 1 base removed from V and 5 bases from J, the gap between germline ends came to 9 bases. The CDR3 runs 14 residues. Germline V gene data show CDR1 as MDHEN and CDR2 as SYDVKM. The CDR3 reads CASSLLVVDQPQHF. As DNA, the CDR3 is TGTGCCAGCAGTTTATTGGTGGTAGATCAGCCCCAGCATTTT.

This chain links TRBV6-5 with TRBJ1-6, with D hard to call. The V end was cut by 8 bases, the J end by 3 bases, with 14 bases between. CDR3 length equals 15 residues. Germline CDR1 reads MNHEY; CDR2 reads SVGAGI. CDR3 region: CASSPGGSYNSPLHF. DNA of the CDR3: TGTGCCAGCTCCCCCGGAGGCAGCTATAATTCACCCCTCCACTTT.

This chain joins TRBV11-1 and TRBJ2-1, with 9 bases matching TRBD1. V gave up 3 bases and J gave up 2 bases; unmatched junction bases: 2. Germline CDR1 and CDR2: SGHAT and FQDESV (reference sequence). The CDR3 totals 15 residues. The CDR3 bases are TGTGCCAGCAGCTTCGGGACAGGGACCTACAATGAGCAGTTCTTC. This sequence encodes CASSFGTGTYNEQFF.

This chain connects TRBV7-8 to TRBJ2-1; tentative D call: TRBD2 (6 bases). The germline CDR1 and CDR2 sequences are SGHVS and FQNEAQ. V was pared by 5 bases and J by 0 bases, with 23 bases between. This CDR3 contains 19 residues. The CDR3 DNA sequence: TGTGCCAGCAGCCCTCGTGCGGGAAGGGACGCCCTCTCCTACAATGAGCAGTTCTTC. Its translation: CASSPRAGRDALSYNEQFF.

The chain is built from TRBV24-1 and TRBJ2-5, with 7 positions matching TRBD2. The V gene's germline CDR1 is KGHDR and CDR2 SFDVKD. J lost 2 bases, V lost 2 bases, and 4 bases had no gene match. CDR3 length equals 15 residues. CDR3 coding DNA: TGTGCCACCAGTGATTCGGGGGGAGTTCAAGAGACCCAGTACTTC. This encodes CATSDSGGVQETQYF.

V is TRBV19 and J is TRBJ1-2, with 11 bases lining up with TRBD1. Germline V gene lookup returns CDR1 LNHDA and CDR2 SQIVND (reference sequence). CDR3 length: 13 amino acids. With V trimmed by 8 bases and J by 6 bases, 5 bases remained unmatched. CDR3 protein: CASRDRGLDGYTF. In DNA, the CDR3 is TGTGCCAGTCGGGACAGGGGGTTGGATGGCTACACCTTC.

V is TRBV19 and J is TRBJ1-2; D gene unclear. Deletions cut 0 bases from V and 2 bases from J, with 7 bases between. Germline V gene data show CDR1 as LNHDA and CDR2 as SQIVND (reference sequence). The CDR3 runs 14 residues. CDR3 in DNA: TGTGCCAGTAGTATAGATTGGCAGAACTATGGCTACACCTTC. Its protein product is CASSIDWQNYGYTF.

J is TRBJ2-3 and V is TRBV4-3; tentative D call: TRBD2 (7 bases). Germline CDR1 LGHNA, CDR2 YSLEER. This CDR3 is 15 amino acids long. V lost 3 bases to trimming and J lost 4 bases, with 14 bases between them. For the CDR3, the DNA is TGCGCCAGCAGCCAGGGGCGGGGGCGGCCAGATACGCAGTATTTT. It yields the protein CASSQGRGRPDTQYF.

The rearrangement uses TRBV7-2 and TRBJ2-3; 9 nucleotides match TRBD1. Germline V gene data show CDR1 as SGHTA and CDR2 as FQGNSA. The CDR3 totals 16 residues. Trimming cost V 4 bases and J 6 bases; bases outside gene matches: 11. The CDR3 sequence: CASSSSSGTGTDTQYF. The CDR3 nucleotides are TGTGCCAGCAGCTCCTCCTCCGGGACAGGGACCGATACGCAGTATTTT.